Listed below are T cell receptor beta chains from one sample, sequenced in a study of cytomegalovirus exposure and HLA in healthy donors. Using immunoSEQ multiplex PCR, the repertoire was profiled, and TCRdb retains in-frame clones only, with some absent. In the table there are tens of thousands of clones, less than 80% of which are singletons. The sequenced sample was PBMCs. Receptors originate from a woman in her fifties or sixties in good health and CMV-seropositive. Each CDR3 is given with its conserved first and last residue. A D gene is named only where the DNA matches it firmly. A clone size is listed for some rows: how often the clone was seen (once, few, many), or a class if it is expanded.

abundance: .
j_gene: TRBJ2-1
d_gene: .
v_gene: TRBV2
CDR3nt: TGTGCCAGCAGTGACAGGAACACCGCTTACAATGAGCAGTTCTTC
CDR3aa: CASSDRNTAYNEQFF

abundance: .
j_gene: TRBJ1-1
d_gene: TRBD1
v_gene: TRBV13
CDR3nt: TGTGCCAGCAGCCCCAGGACAGGGATGGGCACTGAAGCTTTCTTT
CDR3aa: CASSPRTGMGTEAFF

abundance: few
j_gene: TRBJ1-1
d_gene: .
v_gene: TRBV21-1
CDR3nt: TGTGCCTCCTCGTCTCGGGGAGACACTGAAGCTTTCTTT
CDR3aa: CASSSRGDTEAFF

abundance: .
j_gene: TRBJ1-1
d_gene: TRBD1
v_gene: TRBV7-6
CDR3nt: TGTGCCAGCAGCCGCCTGGGACAGGGGGGGGGCACTGAAGCTTTCTTT
CDR3aa: CASSRLGQGGGTEAFF

abundance: .
j_gene: TRBJ2-5
d_gene: TRBD1
v_gene: TRBV15
CDR3nt: TGTGCCACCAGCAGTACGGACAGGGGCCAAGAGACCCAGTACTTC
CDR3aa: CATSSTDRGQETQYF

abundance: .
j_gene: TRBJ2-3
d_gene: .
v_gene: TRBV11-2
CDR3nt: TGTGCCAGCAGCTTCAGCAGGGCAGGAGATACGCAGTATTTT
CDR3aa: CASSFSRAGDTQYF

abundance: .
j_gene: TRBJ2-5
d_gene: .
v_gene: TRBV11-3
CDR3nt: TGTGCCAGCAGCTTAGGACGTCCGGGGGAGACCCAGTACTTC
CDR3aa: CASSLGRPGETQYF

abundance: .
j_gene: TRBJ1-3
d_gene: .
v_gene: TRBV28
CDR3nt: TGTGCCAGCAGTTTGGGTGGACAGGGAAACACCATATATTTT
CDR3aa: CASSLGGQGNTIYF

abundance: .
j_gene: TRBJ1-1
d_gene: TRBD1
v_gene: TRBV6-5
CDR3nt: TGTGCCAGCAGTGAGTGGACAGGGGTCACTGAAGCTTTCTTT
CDR3aa: CASSEWTGVTEAFF

abundance: .
j_gene: TRBJ1-1
d_gene: .
v_gene: TRBV5-1
CDR3nt: TGCGCCAGCAGCTTACAGGGTACTCTGAACACTGAAGCTTTCTTT
CDR3aa: CASSLQGTLNTEAFF

abundance: .
j_gene: TRBJ1-5
d_gene: TRBD1
v_gene: TRBV27
CDR3nt: TGTGCCAGCAGTTTACGGGGACAGCTCCGGAATCAGCCCCAGCATTTT
CDR3aa: CASSLRGQLRNQPQHF

abundance: .
j_gene: TRBJ2-1
d_gene: TRBD2
v_gene: TRBV5-5
CDR3nt: TGTGCCAGCAGCCCCGCGGCTAGCGGGGGCTCGTTGTGGTTCTTC
CDR3aa: CASSPAASGGSLWFF

abundance: .
j_gene: TRBJ1-3
d_gene: .
v_gene: TRBV7-9
CDR3nt: TGTGCCAGCAGCTTAGGGAAAGGACAAGGGCTCCGGTACACCATATATTTT
CDR3aa: CASSLGKGQGLRYTIYF

abundance: .
j_gene: TRBJ2-3
d_gene: .
v_gene: TRBV7-9
CDR3nt: TGTGCCAGCAGCTTTGGTGGGGCAGGGGGGACGGGCACAGATACGCAGTATTTT
CDR3aa: CASSFGGAGGTGTDTQYF

abundance: few
j_gene: TRBJ2-1
d_gene: TRBD2
v_gene: TRBV2
CDR3nt: TGTGCCAGCAGCGACGGGACTAGCGGGGGGGCGCAGTACAATGAGCAGTTCTTC
CDR3aa: CASSDGTSGGAQYNEQFF

abundance: .
j_gene: TRBJ2-2
d_gene: .
v_gene: TRBV4-2
CDR3nt: TGTGCCAGCAGCCAAGTAGGGGGGGCTAACACCGGGGAGCTGTTTTTT
CDR3aa: CASSQVGGANTGELFF

abundance: .
j_gene: TRBJ1-2
d_gene: .
v_gene: TRBV6-5
CDR3nt: TGTGCCAGCACGGGCGGGAGGGGCCGTGGCTACACCTTC
CDR3aa: CASTGGRGRGYTF

abundance: .
j_gene: TRBJ2-5
d_gene: TRBD1
v_gene: TRBV5-6
CDR3nt: TGTGCCAGCAGCTTGGGAGGGGACAGGTACCAAGAGACCCAGTACTTC
CDR3aa: CASSLGGDRYQETQYF

abundance: .
j_gene: TRBJ2-5
d_gene: .
v_gene: TRBV5-4
CDR3nt: TGTGCCAGCAGCCGAGACAATGCAGAGACCCAGTACTTC
CDR3aa: CASSRDNAETQYF

abundance: .
j_gene: TRBJ2-3
d_gene: .
v_gene: TRBV9
CDR3nt: TGTGCCAGCAGCCCCCGACTCACCAGCACAGATACGCAGTATTTT
CDR3aa: CASSPRLTSTDTQYF

abundance: .
j_gene: TRBJ2-3
d_gene: .
v_gene: TRBV14
CDR3nt: TGTGCCAGCAGCCAAGTTGCAGGGTACTTTTCAACAGATACGCAGTATTTT
CDR3aa: CASSQVAGYFSTDTQYF

abundance: .
j_gene: TRBJ1-3
d_gene: .
v_gene: TRBV29-1
CDR3nt: TGCAGCGCCTCAGACAGCTTAGCTGGAAACACCATATATTTT
CDR3aa: CSASDSLAGNTIYF

abundance: few
j_gene: TRBJ1-2
d_gene: .
v_gene: TRBV6-6
CDR3nt: TGTGCCAGCAGTCAGGGGCGAGGCTACACCTTC
CDR3aa: CASSQGRGYTF

abundance: .
j_gene: TRBJ1-2
d_gene: .
v_gene: TRBV5-1
CDR3nt: TGCGCCAGCAGCTGGGGACAAGCCGGGGATGGCTACACCTTC
CDR3aa: CASSWGQAGDGYTF

abundance: .
j_gene: TRBJ1-6
d_gene: .
v_gene: TRBV9
CDR3nt: TGTGCCAGCAGCTTTCAGACAGGTAGTGCATATTCACCCCTCCACTTT
CDR3aa: CASSFQTGSAYSPLHF

abundance: .
j_gene: TRBJ2-5
d_gene: TRBD2
v_gene: TRBV4-2
CDR3nt: TGTGCCAGCAGCCAAGACTGGGCTAGCGGGGTAGAGACCCAGTACTTC
CDR3aa: CASSQDWASGVETQYF

abundance: .
j_gene: TRBJ1-1
d_gene: .
v_gene: TRBV19
CDR3nt: TGTGCCAGTAGTCAAAGGTCGAGGGCTGAAGCTTTCTTT
CDR3aa: CASSQRSRAEAFF

abundance: .
j_gene: TRBJ2-5
d_gene: .
v_gene: TRBV2
CDR3nt: TGTGCCAGCAGAGGCGCACTTAGACAGGAGAAGAAAGAGACCCAGTACTTC
CDR3aa: CASRGALRQEKKETQYF

abundance: .
j_gene: TRBJ2-1
d_gene: TRBD2
v_gene: TRBV7-9
CDR3nt: TGTGCCAGCAGCCACACTAGCGGGGGGGCTCGTGAGCAGTTCTTC
CDR3aa: CASSHTSGGAREQFF

abundance: .
j_gene: TRBJ1-6
d_gene: .
v_gene: TRBV7-9
CDR3nt: TGTGCCAGCAGCCCGCTTTGGACTGGCGGAAGCTCCTATAATTCACCCCTCCACTTT
CDR3aa: CASSPLWTGGSSYNSPLHF

abundance: few
j_gene: TRBJ2-2
d_gene: .
v_gene: TRBV6-4
CDR3nt: TGTGCCAGCAGTGCTGGGACTGGGCGAACCGGGGAGCTGTTTTTT
CDR3aa: CASSAGTGRTGELFF

abundance: once
j_gene: TRBJ1-3
d_gene: TRBD1
v_gene: TRBV10-2
CDR3nt: TGCGCCAGCAGTGACACCGCACAGGGGCTGGCGGGAAACACCATATATTTT
CDR3aa: CASSDTAQGLAGNTIYF

abundance: .
j_gene: TRBJ2-4
d_gene: TRBD2
v_gene: TRBV2
CDR3nt: TGTGCAGCGGGGGGTGGGGAAAACATTCAGTACTTC
CDR3aa: CAAGGGENIQYF

abundance: .
j_gene: TRBJ1-3
d_gene: TRBD1
v_gene: TRBV19
CDR3nt: TGTGCCAGTAGTACCCGGGACAGAGGAAACACCATATATTTT
CDR3aa: CASSTRDRGNTIYF